Following are 25 T cell receptor beta chains from one sample sequenced in a study of PD-L1 blockade in urothelial cancer. The method was immunoSEQ multiplex PCR; TCRdb's version includes in-frame clones alone and lacks a portion of them. Of some 100,000 clones detected, approximately 91% appear once; the ten largest clones hold 0.8% to 1%. This specimen was PBMCs, taken around atezolizumab (anti-PD-L1) treatment. The receptor source for this set is a woman older than 75 with urothelial cancer.

V is TRBV27 and J is TRBJ1-5, with D tentatively TRBD1 (6 bases). CDR3 length: 18 residues. The germline V gene has CDR1 MNHEY and CDR2 SMNVEV (reference sequence). Trimming removed 4 bases from V and 0 bases from J, with 19 bases in between. The CDR3 sequence: CASSSTGIRSHSNQPQHF. The CDR3, as DNA: TGTGCCAGCAGTTCGACAGGAATCAGGTCCCATAGCAATCAGCCCCAGCATTTT.

This clone came up a few times. The chain uses TRBV6-1 and TRBJ2-2; the match to TRBD2 covers 8 bases. Germline V CDR1 and CDR2: MNHNS, SASEGT. The CDR3 has 16 residues. Trimming took 1 base from V and 3 from J; bases not matched to a gene: 4. CDR3 in DNA: TGTGCCAGCAGTGAAGGGACTAGCTGGGACACCGGGGAGCTGTTTTTT. It yields the protein CASSEGTSWDTGELFF.

This clone was seen just once. V usage is TRBV9 and J usage is TRBJ2-7; D perhaps matches TRBD1 (6 bases). The germline V gene has CDR1 SGDLS and CDR2 YYNGEE. V gave up 4 bases and J gave up 5 bases, with 13 bases separating them. The CDR3 length is 13 residues. The chain's CDR3 is CASSPRGGNEQYF. DNA for the CDR3: TGTGCCAGCAGCCCCCGTGGGGGCAACGAGCAGTACTTC.

This clone was counted once. The chain carries TRBV29-1 and TRBJ1-1, with 8 bases that match TRBD1. Germline loops: CDR1 SQVTM, CDR2 ANQGSEA. This CDR3 has 16 residues. V dropped 2 bases and J dropped 3; count of bases not matched to a gene: 11. CDR3 loop: CSVESGGYWRDTEAFF. CDR3 nucleotides: TGCAGCGTTGAATCAGGGGGCTACTGGAGGGACACTGAAGCTTTCTTT.

The chain combines TRBV7-9 with TRBJ1-3, with D hard to call. Germline V lookup: CDR1 SEHNR, CDR2 FQNEAQ (reference sequence). The CDR3 extends over 15 amino acids. The V and J ends lost 5 bases and 3 bases respectively, with 14 bases between them. CDR3 amino acids: CASSVVGSGGNTIYF. CDR3 sequence (DNA): TGTGCCAGCAGCGTGGTCGGCTCAGGTGGAAACACCATATATTTT.

The chain is built from TRBV19 and TRBJ2-5, with 9 bases aligning to TRBD2. V gave up 3 bases and J gave up 2 bases; unmatched junction bases: 4. Looked up from germline, CDR1 is LNHDA and CDR2 is SQIVND (reference sequence). The CDR3 totals 15 residues. CDR3: CASSIISGRQETQYF. The CDR3 nucleotides read TGTGCCAGTAGTATTATTAGCGGGAGACAAGAGACCCAGTACTTC.

The V gene is TRBV5-5, the J gene TRBJ2-3, with D unresolved. Trimming took off 4 bases at V and 1 base at J, with 4 bases between the two ends. CDR1 and CDR2 (germline): SGHKS, YYEKEE (reference sequence). This CDR3 has 12 residues. The CDR3 DNA sequence: TGTGCCAGCAGCCTACGCACAGATACGCAGTATTTT. Protein product: CASSLRTDTQYF.

The chain has TRBV28 and TRBJ1-3; D is unclear. The CDR3 totals 14 residues. Looked up from germline, CDR1 is MDHEN and CDR2 is SYDVKM. Trimming stripped 0 bases from V and 6 bases from J, with 9 bases between. The CDR3 region has the DNA TGTGCCAGCAGTTTATGGTCAGGACTAAACACCATATATTTT. Its translation is CASSLWSGLNTIYF.

The chain links TRBV5-5 to TRBJ2-7; D is perhaps TRBD1 (7 bases). In germline, CDR1 is SGHKS, CDR2 YYEKEE (reference sequence). V was cut by 7 bases and J by 2 bases, with 19 bases left in between. This CDR3 region has 15 residues. CDR3 sequence reads: CASGSGGLTTYEQYF. The CDR3 region has the DNA TGTGCCAGCGGATCAGGGGGACTGACAACCTACGAGCAGTACTTC.

This chain links TRBV9 with TRBJ1-2; TRBD1 aligns across 7 bases. Germline CDR1 is SGDLS and CDR2 is YYNGEE. This CDR3 is 13 amino acids long. V shed 3 bases and J 4 bases; nucleotides not matched to a gene: 3. CDR3 in amino acids: CASSGAGGYGYTF. CDR3 sequence (DNA): TGTGCCAGCAGCGGGGCAGGGGGCTATGGCTACACCTTC.

This rearrangement joins TRBV20-1 to TRBJ1-1; the match to TRBD1 covers 7 bases. The CDR3 contains 11 residues. Germline V lookup: CDR1 DFQATT, CDR2 SNEGSKA (reference sequence). The CDR3 loop reads CATTGDTEAFF. The CDR3 coding sequence is TGCGCCACAACAGGGGACACTGAAGCTTTCTTT.

This clone turned up a few times. This rearrangement joins TRBV5-1 to TRBJ2-7; tentatively, D is TRBD2 (6 bases). The CDR3 spans 14 residues. V lost 4 bases and J 2 bases, leaving 13 bases between the germline ends. Germline V gives CDR1 SGHRS, CDR2 YFSETQ. Here the CDR3 DNA reads TGCGCCAGCAGCGCGGGGACCGTCGCCTACGAGCAGTACTTC. This encodes CASSAGTVAYEQYF.

Notes on this clone: One end of the junction fails to match germline, which may point to a read error. J is TRBJ2-3 and V is TRBV30; 15 bases align to TRBD2. The length of the CDR3 is 17 residues. The germline gives CDR1 GTSNPN, CDR2 SVGIG (reference sequence). The CDR3 nucleotides read TGTGCCTGGAGTGTAGGGACTAGCGGGAGGTGGACAGACACGCAGTATTTT. Residues: CAWSVGTSGRWTDTQYF.

J is TRBJ2-7 and V is TRBV6-1; a possible D gene is TRBD2 (6 bases). The CDR3 spans 11 residues. The germline V gene encodes CDR1 MNHNS and CDR2 SASEGT. V was trimmed by 11 bases and J by 3 bases, leaving 11 bases between them. The DNA of the CDR3 is TGTGCCGGCGGGGACGGCTACGAGCAGTACTTC. This encodes CAGGDGYEQYF.

V gene TRBV27 combines with J gene TRBJ2-7; D is unresolved. Germline CDR1 is MNHEY and CDR2 is SMNVEV (reference sequence). The CDR3 sequence is 14 residues long. V was trimmed by 2 bases and J by 3 bases, leaving 11 bases between them. In nucleotides, the CDR3 is TGTGCCAGCAGTTTAAAAGGAGAGGACTACGAGCAGTACTTC. Translation gives CASSLKGEDYEQYF.

The chain has TRBV7-6 and TRBJ1-3; D gene ambiguous. The ends were cut back, 0 bases at V and 7 bases at J, with 19 bases in the middle. This CDR3 is 17 amino acids long. The germline gives CDR1 SGHVS, CDR2 FNYEAQ. The CDR3 DNA is TGTGCCAGCAGCTTAGCAGGAGGTGGCGGGGTAGGGAACACCATATATTTT. Translation: CASSLAGGGGVGNTIYF. The full variable domain, with the rest looked up from reference TRBV7-6 and TRBJ1-3, is GAGVSQSPRYKVTKRGQDVALRCDPISGHVSLYWYRQALGQGPEFLTYFNYEAQQDKSGLPNDRFSAERPEGSISTLTIQRTEQRDSAMYRCASSLAGGGGVGNTIYFGEGSWLTVV.

V is TRBV27 and J is TRBJ2-7; 10 nucleotides align to TRBD2. Germline V CDR1 and CDR2: MNHEY, SMNVEV (reference sequence). The CDR3 consists of 18 residues. The J segment lost 5 bases and the V segment lost 5 bases, leaving 18 bases of the junction unmatched. This CDR3 is CASSLLRGLAGGRHEQYF. The CDR3 bases are TGTGCCAGCAGTCTCCTCCGGGGTTTAGCGGGAGGTAGGCACGAGCAGTACTTC.

J is TRBJ1-2 and V is TRBV28; the D is unclear. V was cut by 4 bases and J by 5 bases, with 2 bases left in between. This CDR3 has 10 amino acids. The germline V gene has CDR1 MDHEN and CDR2 SYDVKM. The CDR3 protein is CASSSYGYTF. The CDR3 DNA reads as TGTGCCAGCAGTTCTTATGGCTACACCTTC.

The rearrangement joins TRBV6-6 to TRBJ2-2, with TRBD2 matching over 7 bases. Trimming removed 0 bases from V and 0 bases from J; junction bases left unmatched: 1. The CDR3 length is 16 residues. The germline gives CDR1 MNHNY, CDR2 SVGAGI (reference sequence). This chain's CDR3 is CASSYSGGANTGELFF. The CDR3, as DNA: TGTGCCAGCAGTTACTCGGGAGGGGCGAACACCGGGGAGCTGTTTTTT.

This clone was found once. This chain connects TRBV2 to TRBJ1-4; 12 nucleotides agree with TRBD1. This CDR3 has 15 residues. Germline values: CDR1 SNHLY, CDR2 FYNNEI. V lost 8 bases and J lost 8; bases outside the gene matches: 9. The CDR3 DNA follows: TGTGCCAGCCGGGACAGGGGGCGTGAAAACGAAAAACTGTTTTTT. This gives the protein CASRDRGRENEKLFF.

This clone turned up a few times. In the same sample, other DNA sequences code for this CDR3. The rearrangement links TRBV28 to TRBJ1-2, with 7 bases matching TRBD1. The CDR3 consists of 16 residues. Trimming at V came to 4 bases and at J to 2 bases, leaving 10 bases not matched to a gene. Germline-derived CDR1 and CDR2 are MDHEN and SYDVKM. The CDR3 is CASSSTRQGPNYGYTF. The DNA for the CDR3 is TGTGCCAGCAGTTCTACCCGACAGGGACCAAACTATGGCTACACCTTC.

This sequence joins TRBV5-4 and TRBJ2-3, with TRBD2 matching over 9 bases. The CDR3 sequence is 15 residues long. The V and J ends lost 4 bases and 3 bases, in that order; junction bases with no gene match: 6. Germline values: CDR1 SGHNT, CDR2 YYREEE (reference sequence). The DNA for the CDR3 is TGTGCCAGCAGCGAAGCGGGACTAGCTACAGATACGCAGTATTTT. Its translation is CASSEAGLATDTQYF. Supplemented by reference TRBV5-4 and TRBJ2-3, the full variable domain reads ETGVTQSPTHLIKTRGQQVTLRCSSQSGHNTVSWYQQALGQGPQFIFQYYREEENGRGNFPPRFSGLQFPNYSSELNVNALELDDSALYLCASSEAGLATDTQYFGPGTRLTVL.

V is TRBV27 and J is TRBJ1-2, with D maybe TRBD1 (6 bases). This CDR3 spans 14 amino acids. Looked up from germline, CDR1 is MNHEY and CDR2 is SMNVEV (reference sequence). Trimming removed 6 bases from V and 5 bases from J, with 16 bases in between. For the CDR3, the DNA is TGTGCCAGCAGCCGAGGGGGGGCGATTTATGGCTACACCTTC. This translates into CASSRGGAIYGYTF.

The gene calls are TRBV28 and TRBJ2-7, with TRBD2 matching over 8 bases. CDR3 length: 14 amino acids. Trimming at V came to 5 bases and at J to 2 bases, leaving 5 bases not matched to a gene. CDR1 is MDHEN and CDR2 is SYDVKM in the germline V gene. Here the CDR3 reads CASSPSGPTYEQYF. CDR3 nucleotide sequence: TGTGCCAGCAGTCCTAGCGGGCCAACCTACGAGCAGTACTTC.

The chain carries TRBV6-5 and TRBJ1-1; D not resolved. The CDR3 loop spans 15 amino acids. Trimming pared 5 bases from V and 5 bases from J, leaving 18 bases between. The germline V gene encodes CDR1 MNHEY and CDR2 SVGAGI. The CDR3 reads CASSPPPGGGTEAFF. CDR3 nucleotides: TGTGCCAGCAGTCCCCCGCCGGGTGGTGGGACTGAAGCTTTCTTT.